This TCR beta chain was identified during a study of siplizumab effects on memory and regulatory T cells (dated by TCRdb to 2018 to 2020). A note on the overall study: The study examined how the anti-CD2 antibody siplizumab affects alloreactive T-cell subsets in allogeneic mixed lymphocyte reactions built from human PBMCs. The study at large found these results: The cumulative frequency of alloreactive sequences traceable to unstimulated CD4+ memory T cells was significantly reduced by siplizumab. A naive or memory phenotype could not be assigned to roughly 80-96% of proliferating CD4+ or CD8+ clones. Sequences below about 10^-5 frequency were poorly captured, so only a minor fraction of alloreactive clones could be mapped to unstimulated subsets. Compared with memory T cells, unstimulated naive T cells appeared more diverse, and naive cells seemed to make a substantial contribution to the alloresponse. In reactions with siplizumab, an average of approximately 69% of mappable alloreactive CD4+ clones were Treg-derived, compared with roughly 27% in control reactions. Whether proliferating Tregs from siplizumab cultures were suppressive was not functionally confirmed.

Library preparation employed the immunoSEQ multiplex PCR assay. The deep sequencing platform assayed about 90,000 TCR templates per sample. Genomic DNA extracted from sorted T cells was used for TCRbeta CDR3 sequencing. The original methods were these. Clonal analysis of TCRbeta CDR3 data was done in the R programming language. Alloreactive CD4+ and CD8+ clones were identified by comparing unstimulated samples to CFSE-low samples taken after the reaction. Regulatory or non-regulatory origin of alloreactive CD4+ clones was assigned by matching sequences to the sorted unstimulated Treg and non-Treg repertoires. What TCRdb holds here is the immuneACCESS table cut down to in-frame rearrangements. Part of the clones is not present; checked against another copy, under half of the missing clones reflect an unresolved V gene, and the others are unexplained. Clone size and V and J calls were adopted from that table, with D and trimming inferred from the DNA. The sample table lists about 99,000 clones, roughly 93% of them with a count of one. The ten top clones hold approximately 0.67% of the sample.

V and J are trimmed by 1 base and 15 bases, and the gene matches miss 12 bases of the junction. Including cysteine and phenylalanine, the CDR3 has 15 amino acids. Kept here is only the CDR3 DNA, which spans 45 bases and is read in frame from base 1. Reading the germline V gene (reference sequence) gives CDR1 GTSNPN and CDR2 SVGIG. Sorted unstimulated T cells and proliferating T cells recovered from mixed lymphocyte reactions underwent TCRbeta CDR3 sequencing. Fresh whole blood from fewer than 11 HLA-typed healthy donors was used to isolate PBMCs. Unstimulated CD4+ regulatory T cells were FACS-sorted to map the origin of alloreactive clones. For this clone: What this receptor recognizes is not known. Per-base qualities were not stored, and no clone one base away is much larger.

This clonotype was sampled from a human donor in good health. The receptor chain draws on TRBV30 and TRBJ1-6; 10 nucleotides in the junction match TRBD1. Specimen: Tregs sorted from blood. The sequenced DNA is TGTGCCTGGAGTGCCTGGGGGGACAGGGGCCGTCGCCTCCACTTT. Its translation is CAWSAWGDRGRRLHF. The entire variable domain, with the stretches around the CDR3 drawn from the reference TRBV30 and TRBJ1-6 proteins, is SQTIHQWPATLVQPVGSPLSLECTVEGTSNPNLYWYRQAAGRGLQLLFYSVGIGQISSEVPQNLSASRPQDRQFILSSKKLLLSDSGFYLCAWSAWGDRGRRLHFGNGTRLTVT.